This T cell receptor (beta chain) came from a study of blood T cell repertoires in COVID-19. Study at large: Both acute and convalescent COVID-19 samples were obtained from the United States, Italy and Spain.

Assignments of participants to cohorts depended upon their own reported clinical history. Among Cohort 3 donors, those recovered had two negative PCRs, clearance, or symptom resolution. TCRdb's table, derived via immunoSEQ multiplex PCR, lists solely in-frame clones and lacks some. Of some 200,000 clones listed, 87% are singletons. Material for sequencing was PBMCs or T cells enriched from blood (not recorded which). The sequence was obtained from a woman younger than 45 who had recovered from COVID-19.

The CDR3 here is CASSLLLNTEAFF. CDR3 coding DNA: TGTGCCAGCAGCTTATTGTTAAACACTGAAGCTTTCTTT. The V and J genes are TRBV11-1 and TRBJ1-1; D is undetermined. V lost 2 bases and J lost 2, with 6 bases in between. CDR3 length: 13 amino acids. Germline V CDR1 and CDR2: SGHAT, FQDESV (reference sequence).